A single sample is the source of the 4 T cell receptor beta chains below, sequenced in a study of T cell repertoires in cytomegalovirus infection. TCRdb re-derived calls from the reads in MiXCR, one entry per CDR3 protein. The repertoire includes approximately 500,000 distinct CDR3 sequences, about 17% of them detected once, and 20% to 30% sits in the top ten. The sequenced sample was CD8+ T cells from PBMCs. The receptor set was obtained from a human donor in good health (CMV status not recorded). Some clones in this sample may be carry-over from other donors' samples.

Only a few counts were recorded for this clonotype. The chain has TRBV5-8 and TRBJ2-7; either TRBD1 or TRBD2 may supply D (6 bases each). CDR1 SGHTS and CDR2 YDEGEE come from the germline V gene. V lost 3 bases, J lost 3 bases, and 16 bases lay in between. The CDR3 contains 15 residues. CDR3 region: CASSSRDTVYYEQYF. CDR3 DNA: TGTGCCAGCAGCTCGCGGGACACCGTTTACTACGAGCAGTACTTC.

This clonotype was seen ten or more times. The V and J genes are TRBV7-6 and TRBJ2-5; 7 bases fit TRBD1. CDR3 length equals 15 residues. Trimming removed 4 bases from V and 5 bases from J; junction bases left unmatched: 10. Germline V lookup: CDR1 SGHVS, CDR2 FNYEAQ. The chain's CDR3 is CASSSTQGFGETQYF. The DNA for the CDR3 is TGTGCCAGCAGCTCGACACAGGGGTTCGGGGAGACCCAGTACTTC.

In this sample, this clonotype turned up a few times. This chain links TRBV27 with TRBJ2-2; TRBD2 is a possible D gene (6 bases). CDR3 length equals 14 residues. V was cut by 8 bases and J by 0 bases, with 10 bases left in between. Germline CDR1 reads MNHEY; CDR2 reads SMNVEV (reference sequence). The CDR3 DNA is TGTGCCAGCTCCTGGGACTCGAACACCGGGGAGCTGTTTTTT. Translation gives CASSWDSNTGELFF.

This clonotype has a count of ten or more. This chain links TRBV11-2 with TRBJ1-1; D call uncertain. CDR3 length equals 14 residues. V gave up 0 bases and J gave up 1 base, with 6 bases separating them. In germline, CDR1 is SGHAT, CDR2 FQNNGV. The CDR3: CASSLDTSNTEAFF. For the CDR3, the DNA is TGTGCCAGCAGCTTAGACACCTCGAACACTGAAGCTTTCTTT.